This passage covers 11 T cell receptor beta chains from one sample sequenced in a study of shared clonotypes between healthy human individuals. Sequencing used immunoSEQ multiplex PCR; TCRdb keeps in-frame clones, though not all of them. The profile covers over 1.5 million clones, with 95% to 99% appearing a single time and approximately 0.44% taken by the ten largest. The specimen was naive CD4+ T cells sorted from blood. Specified subset: CD45RA+ positively selected. The receptor source for this set is a man younger than 45 in good health.

The V and J genes are TRBV14 and TRBJ2-6; D uncertain. Germline CDR1 SGHDN, CDR2 FVKESK. The CDR3 sequence is 17 residues long. Trimming shortened V by 4 bases and J by 0 bases, and 13 bases separated the two germline ends. CDR3 DNA: TGTGCCAGCAGCCTCCTGCCAGTCCTCTCTGGGGCCAACGTCCTGACTTTC. Its protein product is CASSLLPVLSGANVLTF.

This chain's CDR3 is CASSPELLQGSGYTF. The CDR3, as DNA: TGTGCCAGCTCACCAGAACTCTTACAGGGCAGTGGCTACACCTTC. This chain connects TRBV18 to TRBJ1-2; TRBD1 is a possible D gene (6 bases). Germline CDR1 reads KGHSH; CDR2 reads LQKENI. V was trimmed by 2 bases and J by 7 bases, leaving 17 bases between them. The CDR3 extends over 15 amino acids.

About this clone itself: The identical CDR3 is also encoded by other nucleotide sequences in the sample. This rearrangement joins TRBV28 to TRBJ1-2; D is undetermined. Trimming shortened V by 3 bases and J by 5 bases, and 7 bases separated the two germline ends. CDR1 is MDHEN and CDR2 is SYDVKM in the germline V gene. The CDR3 consists of 12 residues. The CDR3 nucleotides are TGTGCCAGCAGTTTGAGGCAGTATGGCTACACCTTC. It codes for CASSLRQYGYTF.

This chain links TRBV5-1 with TRBJ2-5; D is undetermined. Germline CDR1 SGHRS, CDR2 YFSETQ. The CDR3 has 10 amino acids. CDR3 loop: CVNSPGTQYF. The DNA for the CDR3 is TGCGTCAACTCCCCTGGGACCCAGTACTTC.

This rearrangement joins TRBV5-4 to TRBJ2-1; maybe TRBD1 (5 bases). The V end lost 0 bases, the J end lost 3 bases, and 16 bases lay between the germline ends. This CDR3 is 17 amino acids long. Germline lookup yields CDR1 SGHNT and CDR2 YYREEE (reference sequence). The CDR3 here is CASSLAQGGRLYNEQFF. The DNA of the CDR3 is TGTGCCAGCAGCTTGGCCCAGGGTGGGCGCCTCTACAATGAGCAGTTCTTC.

This chain connects TRBV5-5 to TRBJ1-1; D gene unclear. The CDR3 is 14 residues long. V was pared by 0 bases and J by 1 base, with 7 bases between. The germline gives CDR1 SGHKS, CDR2 YYEKEE (reference sequence). The CDR3 sequence: CASSLARPNTEAFF. The DNA for the CDR3 is TGTGCCAGCAGCTTGGCTCGCCCGAACACTGAAGCTTTCTTT. The whole variable domain, filled in from reference TRBV5-5 and TRBJ1-1, reads DAGVTQSPTHLIKTRGQQVTLRCSPISGHKSVSWYQQVLGQGPQFIFQYYEKEERGRGNFPDRFSARQFPNYSSELNVNALLLGDSALYLCASSLARPNTEAFFGQGTRLTVV.

The chain joins TRBV10-1 to TRBJ2-3, with 12 bases lining up with TRBD2. Looked up from germline, CDR1 is WNHNN and CDR2 is SYGVQD (reference sequence). The length of the CDR3 is 16 residues. With 3 bases clipped from V and 4 bases from J, the junction kept 5 bases outside the gene matches. The CDR3 spells CASSEPLAGGSDTQYF. The CDR3 nucleotides read TGCGCCAGCAGTGAACCGCTAGCGGGAGGGTCAGATACGCAGTATTTT.

The chain employs TRBV12-5 and TRBJ1-3; D remains unclear. The germline V gene has CDR1 LGHNT and CDR2 FRNRAP. The V end lost 2 bases, the J end lost 0 bases, and 14 bases lay between the germline ends. The CDR3 runs 17 residues. The CDR3 spells CASGLPPSRSSGNTIYF. DNA for the CDR3: TGTGCTAGTGGTTTGCCCCCAAGCCGTAGCTCTGGAAACACCATATATTTT.

This clone has just one count. The chain has TRBV19 and TRBJ2-7, with 10 bases matching TRBD2. V was clipped by 9 bases and J by 6 bases; unmatched bases: 11. This CDR3 contains 14 residues. Germline V gene sequence: CDR1 LNHDA, CDR2 SQIVND (reference sequence). In DNA, the CDR3 is TGTGCCAGCCGAGGAGCGGGAGGGCCGCGCGAGCAGTACTTC. The encoded protein is CASRGAGGPREQYF.

This clone was seen just once. The chain has TRBV29-1 and TRBJ2-3; 7 bases are a match to TRBD2. There are 14 residues in the CDR3. The trim removed 6 bases at V and 1 base at J, leaving 7 bases unmatched. Germline CDR1 is SQVTM and CDR2 is ANQGSEA. CDR3 in amino acids: CSVKAGSGTDTQYF. The DNA of the CDR3 is TGCAGCGTGAAAGCGGGAAGCGGCACAGATACGCAGTATTTT.

The chain recombines TRBV6-4 with TRBJ2-3; 9 bases agree with TRBD1. Germline V gene sequence: CDR1 MRHNA, CDR2 SNTAGT. Unmatched junction bases numbered 4, after V lost 6 bases and J lost 0 bases. The CDR3 has 15 residues. CDR3 region: CASSQGTGSTDTQYF. CDR3 nucleotides: TGTGCCAGCAGCCAAGGGACAGGGAGCACAGATACGCAGTATTTT.